This T cell receptor (beta chain) was observed in a study of cytomegalovirus exposure and HLA in healthy donors. The PCR ran on 60 Vbeta and 13 Jbeta primers. Assay: immunoSEQ multiplex PCR; the TCRdb copy retains only in-frame clones and omits some. The table includes some 190,000 clones, about four fifths detected once. The CDR3 spans 11 residues. V lost 2 bases, J lost 7 bases, and 6 bases lay in between. Germline V gene sequence: CDR1 GTSNPN, CDR2 SVGIG (reference sequence). The chain joins TRBV30 to TRBJ2-1, with unresolved D. The sequence was obtained from a woman between 25 and 40 years old in good health and CMV-seronegative. The specimen sequenced was PBMCs. In DNA, the CDR3 is TGTGCCTGGAGTACAAAGAATGAGCAGTTCTTC. Translated, it gives CAWSTKNEQFF.